The clone carrying this T cell receptor (beta chain) was recorded many times. MiXCR, applied by TCRdb to the reads, yields one record per CDR3 protein. The sample comprises about 97,000 distinct CDR3 sequences, 16% of which are singletons, and 8% to 9.5% rests with the top ten. The data originate from a study of T cell repertoires in cytomegalovirus infection. Overall study context: Indications came from public TCR beta signatures; they pointed to CMV infection and to a matching HLA type.

CDR1 and CDR2 (germline): SNHLY, FYNNEI. The CDR3 is 14 residues long. The germline V and J ends were trimmed by 4 bases and 5 bases, with 14 bases remaining between them. The chain combines TRBV2 with TRBJ1-1; TRBD1 is a possible D gene (5 bases). The material sequenced was PBMCs. The sequence came from a human donor in good health (CMV status not recorded). Some clones in this sample may be carry-over from other donors' samples. CDR3 sequence (DNA): TGTGCCAGCAGTGGTAAGGGGAGGTGGACTGAAGCTTTCTTT. Its translation is CASSGKGRWTEAFF. Drawing the rest from reference TRBV2 and TRBJ1-1, the complete variable domain is EPEVTQTPSHQVTQMGQEVILRCVPISNHLYFYWYRQILGQKVEFLVSFYNNEISEKSEIFDDQFSVERPDGSNFTLKIRSTKLEDSAMYFCASSGKGRWTEAFFGQGTRLTVV.